Detailed here is one TCR beta chain. Antigen specificity is unknown. Clones were sequenced by immunoSEQ multiplex PCR, and TCRdb holds only the in-frame ones, with some missing. Of roughly 1,800,000 clones listed, about 95% are singletons. Naive CD8 cells lacked CD45RO, underwent positive selection for CCR7 and left out terminally differentiated effector memory CD45RA+ cells. This sample is part of a study of shared clonotypes between healthy human individuals. Study results and limitations: Relative to memory subsets, naive subsets generally showed larger estimated richness.

CDR1 is MNHEY, CDR2 SVGAGI, per germline. V dropped 4 bases and J dropped 0 bases, with 7 bases sitting between them. The CDR3 totals 13 residues. Source material: naive CD8+ T cells sorted from blood. This sequence joins TRBV6-5 and TRBJ2-7, with D uncertain. The clonotype originates from a man younger than 30 in good health. CDR3 amino acids: CASSFRNSYEQYF. CDR3 in DNA: TGTGCCAGCAGTTTCAGGAACTCCTACGAGCAGTACTTC.